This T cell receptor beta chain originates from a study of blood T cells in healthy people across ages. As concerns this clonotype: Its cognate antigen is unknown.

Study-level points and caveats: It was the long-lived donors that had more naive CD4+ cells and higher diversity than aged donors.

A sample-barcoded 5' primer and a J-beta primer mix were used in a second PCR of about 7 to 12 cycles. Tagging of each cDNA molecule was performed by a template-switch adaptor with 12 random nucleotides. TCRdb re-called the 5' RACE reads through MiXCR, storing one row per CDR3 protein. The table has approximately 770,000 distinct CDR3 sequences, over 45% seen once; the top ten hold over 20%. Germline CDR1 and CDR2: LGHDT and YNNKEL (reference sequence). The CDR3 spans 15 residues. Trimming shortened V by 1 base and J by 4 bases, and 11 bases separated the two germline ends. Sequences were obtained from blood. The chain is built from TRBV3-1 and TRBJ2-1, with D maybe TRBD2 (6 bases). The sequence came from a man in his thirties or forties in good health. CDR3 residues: CASSQVGGAYNEQFF. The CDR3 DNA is TGTGCCAGCAGCCAAGTGGGCGGGGCTTACAATGAGCAGTTCTTC.